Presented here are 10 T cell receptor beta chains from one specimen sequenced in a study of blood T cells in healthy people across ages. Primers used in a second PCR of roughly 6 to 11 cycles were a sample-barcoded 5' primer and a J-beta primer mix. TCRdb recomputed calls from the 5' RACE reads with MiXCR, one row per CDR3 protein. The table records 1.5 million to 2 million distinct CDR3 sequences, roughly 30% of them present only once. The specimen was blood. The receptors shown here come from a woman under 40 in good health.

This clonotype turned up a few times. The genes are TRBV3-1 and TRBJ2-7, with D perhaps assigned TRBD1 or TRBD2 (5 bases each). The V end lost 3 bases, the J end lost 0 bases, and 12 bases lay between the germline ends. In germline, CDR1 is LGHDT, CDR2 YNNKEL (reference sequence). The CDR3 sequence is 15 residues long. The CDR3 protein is CASSHSGTGSYEQYF. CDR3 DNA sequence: TGTGCCAGCAGCCACTCCGGGACCGGCTCCTACGAGCAGTACTTC.

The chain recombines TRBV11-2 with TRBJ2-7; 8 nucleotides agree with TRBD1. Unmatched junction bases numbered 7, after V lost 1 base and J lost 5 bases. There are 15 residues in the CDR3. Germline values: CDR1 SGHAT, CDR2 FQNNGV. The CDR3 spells CASSLGTDRGHEQYF. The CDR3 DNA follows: TGTGCCAGCAGCTTAGGAACCGACAGGGGCCACGAGCAGTACTTC.

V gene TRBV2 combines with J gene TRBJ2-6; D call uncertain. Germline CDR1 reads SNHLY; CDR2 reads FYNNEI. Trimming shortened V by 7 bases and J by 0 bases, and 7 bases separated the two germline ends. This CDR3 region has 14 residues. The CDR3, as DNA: TGTGCCAGCACTATCGACTCTGGGGCCAACGTCCTGACTTTC. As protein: CASTIDSGANVLTF.

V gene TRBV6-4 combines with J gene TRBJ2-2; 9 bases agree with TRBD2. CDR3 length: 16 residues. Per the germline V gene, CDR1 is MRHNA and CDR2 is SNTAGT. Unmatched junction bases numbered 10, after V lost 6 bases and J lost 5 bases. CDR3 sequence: CASSPTSGLLTGELFF. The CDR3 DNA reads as TGTGCCAGCAGCCCAACTAGCGGGCTCCTTACCGGGGAGCTGTTTTTT.

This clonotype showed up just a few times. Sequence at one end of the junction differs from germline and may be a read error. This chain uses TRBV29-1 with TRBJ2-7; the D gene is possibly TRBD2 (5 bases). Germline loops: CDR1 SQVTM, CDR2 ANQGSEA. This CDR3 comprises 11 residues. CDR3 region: CSVLGTYEQYF. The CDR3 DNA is TGTAGCGTTCTAGGCACCTACGAGCAGTACTTC.

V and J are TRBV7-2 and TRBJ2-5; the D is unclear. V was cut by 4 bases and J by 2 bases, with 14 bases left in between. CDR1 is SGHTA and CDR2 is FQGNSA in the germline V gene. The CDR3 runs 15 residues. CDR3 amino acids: CASSSQVGVQETQYF. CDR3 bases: TGTGCCAGCAGCTCACAAGTTGGCGTTCAAGAGACCCAGTACTTC.

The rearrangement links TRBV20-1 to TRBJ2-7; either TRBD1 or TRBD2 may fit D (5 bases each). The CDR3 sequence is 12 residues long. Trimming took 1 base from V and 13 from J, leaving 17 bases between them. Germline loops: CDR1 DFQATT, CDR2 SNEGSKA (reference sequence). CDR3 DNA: TGCAGTGCTAGAGTGCCCTCCGGGACGGCCTACTTC. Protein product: CSARVPSGTAYF.

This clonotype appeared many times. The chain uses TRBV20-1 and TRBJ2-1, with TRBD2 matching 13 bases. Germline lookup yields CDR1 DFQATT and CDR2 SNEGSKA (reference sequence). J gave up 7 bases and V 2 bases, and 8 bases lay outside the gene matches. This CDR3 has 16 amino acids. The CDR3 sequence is CSARKPGLAGMNEQFF. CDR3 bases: TGCAGTGCTAGAAAACCGGGACTAGCGGGAATGAATGAGCAGTTCTTC.

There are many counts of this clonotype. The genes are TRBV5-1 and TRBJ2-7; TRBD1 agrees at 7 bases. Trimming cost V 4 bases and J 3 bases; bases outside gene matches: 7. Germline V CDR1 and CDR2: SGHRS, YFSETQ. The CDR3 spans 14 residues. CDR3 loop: CASSDLDRSYEQYF. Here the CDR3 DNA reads TGCGCCAGCAGCGACCTGGACAGGAGCTACGAGCAGTACTTC.

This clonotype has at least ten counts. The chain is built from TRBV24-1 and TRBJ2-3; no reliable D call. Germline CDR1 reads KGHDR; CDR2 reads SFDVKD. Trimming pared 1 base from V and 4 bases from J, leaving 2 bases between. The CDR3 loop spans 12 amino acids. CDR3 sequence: CATSDLADTQYF. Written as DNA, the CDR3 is TGTGCCACCAGTGATTTAGCAGATACGCAGTATTTT.